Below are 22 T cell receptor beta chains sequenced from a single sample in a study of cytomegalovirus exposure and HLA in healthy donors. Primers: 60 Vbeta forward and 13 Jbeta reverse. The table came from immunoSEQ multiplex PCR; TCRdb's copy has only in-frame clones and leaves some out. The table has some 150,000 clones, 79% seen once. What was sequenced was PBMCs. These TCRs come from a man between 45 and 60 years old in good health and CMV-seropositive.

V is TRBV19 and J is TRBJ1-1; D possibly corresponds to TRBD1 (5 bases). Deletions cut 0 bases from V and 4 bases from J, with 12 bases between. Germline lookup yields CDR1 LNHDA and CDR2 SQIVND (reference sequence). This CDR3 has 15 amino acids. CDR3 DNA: TGTGCCAGTAGTATAGATGCGGGGGATGGCACTGAAGCTTTCTTT. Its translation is CASSIDAGDGTEAFF.

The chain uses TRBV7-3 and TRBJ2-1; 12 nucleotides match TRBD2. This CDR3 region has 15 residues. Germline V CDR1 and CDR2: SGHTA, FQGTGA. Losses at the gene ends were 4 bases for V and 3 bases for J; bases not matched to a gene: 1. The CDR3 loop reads CASSSLAGGYNEQFF. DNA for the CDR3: TGTGCCAGCAGCTCACTAGCGGGAGGCTACAATGAGCAGTTCTTC.

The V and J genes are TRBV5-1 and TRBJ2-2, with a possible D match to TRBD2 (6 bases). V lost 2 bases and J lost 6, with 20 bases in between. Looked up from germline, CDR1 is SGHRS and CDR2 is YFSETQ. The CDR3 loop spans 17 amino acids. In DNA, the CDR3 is TGCGCCAGCAGCTTTTCTACGACCCCGGGACTCGCCGGGGAGCTGTTTTTT. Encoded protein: CASSFSTTPGLAGELFF.

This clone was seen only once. The CDR3 DNA is TGCAGCGGGGGAGACTCCTCCTACAATGAGCAGTTCTTC. Translating gives CSGGDSSYNEQFF. The V call is TRBV29-1, the J call TRBJ2-1, with D possibly being TRBD2 (5 bases). The germline V gene has CDR1 SQVTM and CDR2 ANQGSEA. The ends were cut back, 7 bases at V and 0 bases at J, with 10 bases in the middle. The CDR3 has 13 amino acids.

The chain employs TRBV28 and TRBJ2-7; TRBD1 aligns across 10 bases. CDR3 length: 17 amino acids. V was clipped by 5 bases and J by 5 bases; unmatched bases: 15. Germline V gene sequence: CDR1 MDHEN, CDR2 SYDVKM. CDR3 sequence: CASSPNTGTGVIHEQYF. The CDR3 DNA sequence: TGTGCCAGCAGTCCAAACACCGGGACAGGGGTCATCCACGAGCAGTACTTC.

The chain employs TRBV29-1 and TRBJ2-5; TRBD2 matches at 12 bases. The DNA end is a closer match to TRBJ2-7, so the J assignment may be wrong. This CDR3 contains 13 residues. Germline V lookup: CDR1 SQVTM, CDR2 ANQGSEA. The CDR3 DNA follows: TGCAGCGCTACGACTAGCGGGAGCCACGAGCAGTACTTC. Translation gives CSATTSGSHEQYF.

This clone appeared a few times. CDR3 loop: CASSLYEAGGPLEQFF. In DNA form, the CDR3 reads TGTGCCAGCAGCTTATATGAGGCGGGAGGGCCGCTTGAGCAGTTCTTC. V is TRBV7-3 and J is TRBJ2-1; 9 nucleotides line up with TRBD2. Germline V lookup: CDR1 SGHTA, CDR2 FQGTGA. The ends lost 2 bases at V and 9 bases at J; junction bases unmatched: 11. CDR3 length: 16 residues.

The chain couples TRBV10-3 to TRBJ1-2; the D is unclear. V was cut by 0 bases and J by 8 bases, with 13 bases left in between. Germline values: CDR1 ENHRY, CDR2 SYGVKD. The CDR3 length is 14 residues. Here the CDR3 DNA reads TGTGCCATCAGTGAGTCAGAGAAAACGGGGGGCTACACCTTC. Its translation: CAISESEKTGGYTF.

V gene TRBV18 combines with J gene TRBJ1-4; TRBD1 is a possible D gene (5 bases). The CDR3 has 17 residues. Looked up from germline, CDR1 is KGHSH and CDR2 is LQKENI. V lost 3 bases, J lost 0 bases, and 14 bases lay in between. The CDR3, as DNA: TGTGCCAGCTCACCCAGACCTCAGGGCGCAACTAATGAAAAACTGTTTTTT. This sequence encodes CASSPRPQGATNEKLFF. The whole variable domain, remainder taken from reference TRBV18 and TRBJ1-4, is NAGVMQNPRHLVRRRGQEARLRCSPMKGHSHVYWYRQLPEEGLKFMVYLQKENIIDESGMPKERFSAEFPKEGPSILRIQQVVRGDSAAYFCASSPRPQGATNEKLFFGSGTQLSVL.

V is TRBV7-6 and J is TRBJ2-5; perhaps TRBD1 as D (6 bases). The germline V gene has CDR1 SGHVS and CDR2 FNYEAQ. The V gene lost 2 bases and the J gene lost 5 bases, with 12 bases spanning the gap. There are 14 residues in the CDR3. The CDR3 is CASSLSQGRETQYF. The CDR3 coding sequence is TGTGCCAGCAGCTTAAGTCAGGGGCGGGAGACCCAGTACTTC. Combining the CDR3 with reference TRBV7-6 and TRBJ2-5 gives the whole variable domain GAGVSQSPRYKVTKRGQDVALRCDPISGHVSLYWYRQALGQGPEFLTYFNYEAQQDKSGLPNDRFSAERPEGSISTLTIQRTEQRDSAMYRCASSLSQGRETQYFGPGTRLLVL.

CDR3 nucleotide sequence: TGTGCCAGCAGACTCGGCACAGATACGCAGTATTTT. This sequence encodes CASRLGTDTQYF. V usage is TRBV2 and J usage is TRBJ2-3; D not certain. Germline V gives CDR1 SNHLY, CDR2 FYNNEI. The CDR3 totals 12 residues. Deletions cut 6 bases from V and 1 base from J, with 5 bases between.

The chain's CDR3 is CATEGTASTDTQYF. CDR3 sequence (DNA): TGTGCCACCGAGGGGACAGCTAGCACAGATACGCAGTATTTT. The chain links TRBV10-3 to TRBJ2-3; 7 bases map to TRBD1. Germline V gene data show CDR1 as ENHRY and CDR2 as SYGVKD. V dropped 10 bases and J dropped 0; count of bases not matched to a gene: 7. This CDR3 contains 14 residues.

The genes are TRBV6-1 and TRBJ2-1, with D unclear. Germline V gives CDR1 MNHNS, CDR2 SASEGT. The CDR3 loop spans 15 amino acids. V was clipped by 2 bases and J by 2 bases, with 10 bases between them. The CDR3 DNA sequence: TGTGCCAGCAGTGAATTTAGTAACGCCTACAATGAGCAGTTCTTC. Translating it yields CASSEFSNAYNEQFF.

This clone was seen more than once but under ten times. CDR3 sequence (DNA): TGTGCCAGCAGCCCAAACCAAGAGACCCAGTACTTC. This codes for CASSPNQETQYF. The chain joins TRBV9 to TRBJ2-5, with unresolved D. The germline CDR1 and CDR2 sequences are SGDLS and YYNGEE. Trimming took 4 bases from V and 0 from J, leaving 4 bases between them. The CDR3 length is 12 residues.

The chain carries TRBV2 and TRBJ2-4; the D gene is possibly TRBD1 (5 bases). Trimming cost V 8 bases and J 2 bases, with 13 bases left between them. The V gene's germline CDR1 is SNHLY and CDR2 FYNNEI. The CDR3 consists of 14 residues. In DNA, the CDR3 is TGTGCCAGCGGTAGCAGGGCGACCAAAAACATTCAGTACTTC. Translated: CASGSRATKNIQYF.

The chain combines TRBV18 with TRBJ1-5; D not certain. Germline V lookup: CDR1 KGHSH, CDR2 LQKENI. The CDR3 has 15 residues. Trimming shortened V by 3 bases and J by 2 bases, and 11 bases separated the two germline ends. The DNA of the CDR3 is TGTGCCAGCTCACCTCCCGGGGAGGGCAATCAGCCCCAGCATTTT. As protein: CASSPPGEGNQPQHF. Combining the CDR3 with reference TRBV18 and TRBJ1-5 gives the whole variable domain NAGVMQNPRHLVRRRGQEARLRCSPMKGHSHVYWYRQLPEEGLKFMVYLQKENIIDESGMPKERFSAEFPKEGPSILRIQQVVRGDSAAYFCASSPPGEGNQPQHFGDGTRLSIL.

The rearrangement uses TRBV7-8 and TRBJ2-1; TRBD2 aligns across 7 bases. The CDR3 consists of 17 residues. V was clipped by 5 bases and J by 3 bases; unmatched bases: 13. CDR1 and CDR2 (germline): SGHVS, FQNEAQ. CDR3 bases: TGTGCCAGCAGCCAATCCGGGACTATATTTAACTACAATGAGCAGTTCTTC. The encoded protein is CASSQSGTIFNYNEQFF.

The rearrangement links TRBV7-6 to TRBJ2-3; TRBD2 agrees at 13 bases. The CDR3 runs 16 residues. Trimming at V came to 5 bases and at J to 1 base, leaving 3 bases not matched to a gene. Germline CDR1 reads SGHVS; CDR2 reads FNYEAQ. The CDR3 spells CASSAGLAGGTDTQYF. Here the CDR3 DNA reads TGTGCCAGCAGCGCCGGACTAGCGGGAGGCACAGATACGCAGTATTTT.

Written as DNA, the CDR3 is TGTGCCAGCAGCCCCGAGCCGCTCGGCTACACCTTC. The encoded protein is CASSPEPLGYTF. The V call is TRBV5-5, the J call TRBJ1-2; D is uncertain. CDR1 SGHKS and CDR2 YYEKEE come from the germline V gene (reference sequence). The ends were cut back, 4 bases at V and 8 bases at J, with 12 bases in the middle. This CDR3 comprises 12 residues.

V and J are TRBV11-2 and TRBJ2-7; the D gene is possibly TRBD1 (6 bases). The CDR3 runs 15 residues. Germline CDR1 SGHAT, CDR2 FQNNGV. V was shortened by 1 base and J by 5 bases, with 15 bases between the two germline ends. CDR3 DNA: TGTGCCAGCAGCTTAGGCACAGGGTGGGATCACGAGCAGTACTTC. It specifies CASSLGTGWDHEQYF. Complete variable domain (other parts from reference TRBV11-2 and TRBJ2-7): EAGVAQSPRYKIIEKRQSVAFWCNPISGHATLYWYQQILGQGPKLLIQFQNNGVVDDSQLPKDRFSAERLKGVDSTLKIQPAKLEDSAVYLCASSLGTGWDHEQYFGPGTRLTVT.

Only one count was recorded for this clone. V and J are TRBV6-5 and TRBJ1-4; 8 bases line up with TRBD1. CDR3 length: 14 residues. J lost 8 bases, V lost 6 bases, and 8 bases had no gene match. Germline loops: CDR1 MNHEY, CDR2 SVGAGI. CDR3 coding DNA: TGTGCCAGCAGGCCGACAGGGGAACTCGAAAAACTGTTTTTT. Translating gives CASRPTGELEKLFF.

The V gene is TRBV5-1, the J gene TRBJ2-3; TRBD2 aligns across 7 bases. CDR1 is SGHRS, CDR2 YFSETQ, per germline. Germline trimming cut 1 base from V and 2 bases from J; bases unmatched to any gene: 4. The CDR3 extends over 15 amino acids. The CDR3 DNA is TGCGCCAGCAGCTTGACTAGCGTGCCCACAGATACGCAGTATTTT. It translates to CASSLTSVPTDTQYF.